This T cell receptor beta chain was documented in a study of vaccination effects on CD4 cells after COVID-19. Cultured cells yielded isolated CD4+ T cells after about ten days. Remarks on this clone: Its matching antigen is unknown.

The table came from immunoSEQ multiplex PCR; TCRdb's copy has only in-frame clones and leaves some out. The sample holds 50,000 to 70,000 clones, 65% to 75% seen once. V was trimmed by 5 bases and J by 1 base, leaving 20 bases between them. Germline V gives CDR1 LNHNV, CDR2 YYDKDF (reference sequence). The CDR3 is 17 amino acids. The sequence derives from a human donor who had a prior SARS-CoV-2 infection. The sequenced sample was CD4+ T cells from PBMCs cultured without peptide, obtained before COVID-19 vaccination. The chain couples TRBV15 to TRBJ1-2; D remains unclear. CDR3 region: CATSRILGSSFNYGYTF. CDR3 DNA: TGTGCCACCAGCCGAATCCTAGGGTCCTCCTTTAACTATGGCTACACCTTC.